The source of this T cell receptor beta chain is a study of shared clonotypes between healthy human individuals. At the level of the study: Ranging from 18 to 49 in age, donors were a couple of women and a few men.

Sequencing was performed with immunoSEQ multiplex PCR; in TCRdb, only in-frame clones are kept and a portion is missing. The sample has 450,000 to 500,000 clones, around 78% seen once; the top ten hold 10% to 15%. Regarding this clone: Relative to the germline gene, one junction end is altered; a read error may explain this.

Germline V gene sequence: CDR1 MGHRA, CDR2 YSYEKL. This CDR3 has 14 residues. V usage is TRBV4-1 and J usage is TRBJ1-1; D ambiguous. Source material: PBMCs. This receptor was identified in a woman in her forties in good health. Some clones in this sample may be carry-over from other donors' samples. The CDR3 DNA reads TGTGCCAGCAGCCAAAATCCCGGCGACACTGAAGCTTTCTTT. Protein product: CASSQNPGDTEAFF.